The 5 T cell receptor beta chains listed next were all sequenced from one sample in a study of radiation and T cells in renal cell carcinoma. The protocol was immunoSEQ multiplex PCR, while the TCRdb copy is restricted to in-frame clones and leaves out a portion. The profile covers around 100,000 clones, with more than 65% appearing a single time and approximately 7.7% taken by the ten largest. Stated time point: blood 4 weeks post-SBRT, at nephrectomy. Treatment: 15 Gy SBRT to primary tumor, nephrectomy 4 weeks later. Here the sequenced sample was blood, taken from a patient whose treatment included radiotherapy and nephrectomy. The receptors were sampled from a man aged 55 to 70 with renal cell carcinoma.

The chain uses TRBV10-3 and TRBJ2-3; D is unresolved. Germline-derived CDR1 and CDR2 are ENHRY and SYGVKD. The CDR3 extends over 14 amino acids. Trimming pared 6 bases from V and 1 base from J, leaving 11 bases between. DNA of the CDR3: TGTGCCATCAGGTTGGAGCTCGGCACAGATACGCAGTATTTT. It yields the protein CAIRLELGTDTQYF.

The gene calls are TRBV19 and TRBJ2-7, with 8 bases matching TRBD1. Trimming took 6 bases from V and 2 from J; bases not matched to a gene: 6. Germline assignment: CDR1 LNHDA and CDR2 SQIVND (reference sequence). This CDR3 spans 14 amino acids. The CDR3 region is CASSPLDRAYEQYF. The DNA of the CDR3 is TGTGCCAGTAGCCCCTTGGACAGGGCCTACGAGCAGTACTTC.

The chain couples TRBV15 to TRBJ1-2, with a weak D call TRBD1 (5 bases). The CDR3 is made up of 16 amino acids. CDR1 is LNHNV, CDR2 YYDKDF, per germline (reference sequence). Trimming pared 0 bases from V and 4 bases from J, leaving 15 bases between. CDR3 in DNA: TGTGCCACCAGCAGAGATCGGGCAGGGAGAAGCTATGGCTACACCTTC. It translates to CATSRDRAGRSYGYTF.

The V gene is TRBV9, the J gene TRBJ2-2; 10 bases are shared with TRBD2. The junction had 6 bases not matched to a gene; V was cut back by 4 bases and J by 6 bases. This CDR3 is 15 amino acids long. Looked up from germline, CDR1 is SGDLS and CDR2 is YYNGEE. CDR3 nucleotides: TGTGCCAGCAGCCCAATTAGCGGGAGGCCCGGGGAGCTGTTTTTT. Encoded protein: CASSPISGRPGELFF.

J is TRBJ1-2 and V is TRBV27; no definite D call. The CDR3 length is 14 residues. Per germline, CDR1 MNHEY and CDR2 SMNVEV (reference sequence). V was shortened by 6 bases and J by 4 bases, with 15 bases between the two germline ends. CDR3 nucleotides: TGTGCCAGCAGACTAGGTTCCGGGCTCTATGGCTACACCTTC. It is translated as CASRLGSGLYGYTF.